The sequence of this TCR beta chain was determined in a study of shared clonotypes between healthy human individuals. Data came from immunoSEQ multiplex PCR; TCRdb stores just in-frame clones and leaves some out. The sample has some 2,500,000 clones; 93% are singletons. This clone was found a few times. The antigen remains undetermined. The sample contains more than one DNA sequence encoding this CDR3. Germline CDR1 and CDR2: SGHRS and YFSETQ. The CDR3 length is 13 residues. Trimming removed 4 bases at V and 2 bases at J, with 7 bases between. Overall study results and limits: Clonotypes which were not shared had lower generation probabilities than clonotypes that all four donors shared.

CD45RA-negative memory and CD45RA+ naive subsets were split from the CD4+ cells. The specimen was naive CD4+ T cells from PBMCs. Subset here: CD45RA+ positively selected. This chain uses TRBV5-1 with TRBJ1-5; D not resolved. The receptor comes from a man aged 18 to 30 in good health. Some clones in this sample may be carry-over from other donors' samples. DNA for the CDR3: TGCGCCAGCAGCCTGGACGGCAATCAGCCCCAGCATTTT. As protein: CASSLDGNQPQHF.